This TCR beta chain is drawn from a study of OX40 agonist ivuxolimab in advanced cancers. Study summary: Patients received the agonistic anti-OX40 (CD134) antibody ivuxolimab. Patients treated during dose escalation were battling hepatocellular carcinoma, melanoma, renal cell or head and neck cancer. Findings and caveats of the study: Nonresponders included some who also had low normalized T-cell clonal expansion.

As for this clone: The antigen is not known.

CDR3 length: 16 residues. V shed 5 bases, J shed 0 bases, and the junction held 8 bases outside the gene matches. Germline CDR1 reads MDHEN; CDR2 reads SYDVKM. The method was immunoSEQ multiplex PCR; TCRdb's version includes in-frame clones alone and lacks a portion of them. The data contain 80,000 or so clones, around 93% of them singletons. The sequence was collected from an adult with an advanced solid tumor such as melanoma, head and neck, liver or kidney cancer. Specimen: CD4+ or CD8+ T cells sorted from blood, collected in a trial of the OX40 agonist ivuxolimab. This sequence joins TRBV28 and TRBJ2-3; the match to TRBD1 covers 7 bases. CDR3 DNA sequence: TGTGCCAGCAGTCCCCCCACGACAGGGAGCACAGATACGCAGTATTTT. It is translated as CASSPPTTGSTDTQYF.